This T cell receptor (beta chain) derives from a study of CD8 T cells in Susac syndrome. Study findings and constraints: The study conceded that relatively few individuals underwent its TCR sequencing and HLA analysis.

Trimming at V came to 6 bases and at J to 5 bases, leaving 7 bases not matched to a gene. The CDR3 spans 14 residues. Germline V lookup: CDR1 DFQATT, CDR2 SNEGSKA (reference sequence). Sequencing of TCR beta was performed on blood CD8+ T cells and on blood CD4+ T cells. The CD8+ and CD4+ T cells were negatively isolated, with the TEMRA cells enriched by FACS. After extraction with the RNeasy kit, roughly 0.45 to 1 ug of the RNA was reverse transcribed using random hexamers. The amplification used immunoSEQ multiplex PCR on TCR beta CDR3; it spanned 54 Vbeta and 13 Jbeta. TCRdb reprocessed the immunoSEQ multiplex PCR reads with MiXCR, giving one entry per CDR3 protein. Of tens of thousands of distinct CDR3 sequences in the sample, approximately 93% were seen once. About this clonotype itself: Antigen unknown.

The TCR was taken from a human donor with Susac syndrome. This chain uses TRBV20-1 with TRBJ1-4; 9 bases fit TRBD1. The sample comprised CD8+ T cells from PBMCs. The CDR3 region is CSALVGQGNEKLFF. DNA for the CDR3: TGCAGTGCGCTAGTGGGACAGGGCAATGAAAAACTGTTTTTT.